Below are 31 T cell receptor beta chains sequenced from a single sample in a study of T cell responses to AZD1222 COVID-19 vaccine. Only in-frame clones appear in the TCRdb table, and some are missing; sequencing was by immunoSEQ multiplex PCR. The sample carries over 100,000 clones, roughly 89% recorded once. The source material was peripheral blood, sampled on day 0 of AZD1222 vaccination. These receptors originate from an adult in good health.

V usage is TRBV27 and J usage is TRBJ1-6, with D uncertain. The germline V and J ends were trimmed by 1 base and 7 bases, with 8 bases remaining between them. CDR1 and CDR2 (germline): MNHEY, SMNVEV (reference sequence). There are 14 residues in the CDR3. CDR3 sequence: CASSLWASNSPLHF. CDR3 in DNA: TGTGCCAGCAGTTTATGGGCCTCAAATTCACCCCTCCACTTT.

The rearrangement uses TRBV19 and TRBJ1-1, with no clear D. The ends were cut back, 7 bases at V and 2 bases at J, with 14 bases in the middle. The CDR3 is 14 residues long. Germline CDR1 and CDR2: LNHDA and SQIVND (reference sequence). The CDR3 coding sequence is TGTGCCAGTAAGGGCACCTGGACCAACACTGAAGCTTTCTTT. Translation gives CASKGTWTNTEAFF.

This chain connects TRBV30 to TRBJ1-5; TRBD1 is a possible D gene (6 bases). Germline CDR1 and CDR2: GTSNPN and SVGIG (reference sequence). V was cut by 7 bases and J by 7 bases, with 20 bases left in between. The length of the CDR3 is 14 residues. CDR3 in amino acids: CAYLGTPGGQPQHF. In DNA, the CDR3 is TGTGCCTACCTCGGGACCCCGGGGGGCCAGCCCCAGCATTTT.

Here the CDR3 reads CATRDRGIETQYF. CDR3 in DNA: TGTGCCACTCGGGACAGGGGGATTGAGACCCAGTACTTC. V gene TRBV19 combines with J gene TRBJ2-5; 11 nucleotides agree with TRBD1. Trimming cost V 10 bases and J 5 bases; bases outside gene matches: 6. CDR1 and CDR2 from the germline V gene are LNHDA and SQIVND (reference sequence). This CDR3 comprises 13 residues.

The gene calls are TRBV6-6 and TRBJ2-3; a weak D match, TRBD2 (5 bases). The V end lost 2 bases, the J end lost 2 bases, and 11 bases lay between the germline ends. This CDR3 comprises 15 residues. Germline V gene data show CDR1 as MNHNY and CDR2 as SVGAGI (reference sequence). In DNA, the CDR3 is TGTGCCAGCAGTTACACCGGGATGTACACAGATACGCAGTATTTT. Translation gives CASSYTGMYTDTQYF.

The genes are TRBV12-3 or TRBV12-4 and TRBJ1-2; 7 bases match TRBD1. Germline trimming cut 6 bases from V and 3 bases from J; bases unmatched to any gene: 4. The CDR3 covers 13 residues. In nucleotides, the CDR3 is TGTGCCAGCAGGAGCGGGACAGACTATGGCTACACCTTC. Its protein is CASRSGTDYGYTF.

The chain couples TRBV6-5 to TRBJ1-5, with 8 nucleotides matching TRBD1. The CDR3 length is 15 residues. The germline CDR1 and CDR2 sequences are MNHEY and SVGAGI. V dropped 6 bases and J dropped 6; count of bases not matched to a gene: 10. This CDR3 reads CASRADRGDSQPQHF. The DNA for the CDR3 is TGTGCCAGCAGAGCAGACAGGGGTGACAGTCAGCCCCAGCATTTT.

The J gene is TRBJ2-3, the V gene TRBV24-1, with D possibly matching TRBD1 (8 bases). V lost 5 bases, J lost 3 bases, and 23 bases lay in between. Germline CDR1 reads KGHDR; CDR2 reads SFDVKD. This CDR3 has 18 amino acids. The CDR3 is CATSGNRGGVLGTDTQYF. CDR3 DNA sequence: TGTGCCACCAGTGGAAACAGGGGGGGGGTTTTGGGGACAGATACGCAGTATTTT.

The rearrangement links TRBV29-1 to TRBJ2-7; 11 bases are a match to TRBD2. Germline V gene sequence: CDR1 SQVTM, CDR2 ANQGSEA. The junction had 8 bases not matched to a gene; V was cut back by 1 base and J by 6 bases. The CDR3 totals 15 residues. CDR3 residues: CSVEGTSGRDGEQYF. CDR3 nucleotides: TGCAGCGTTGAAGGTACTAGCGGGAGAGATGGCGAGCAGTACTTC.

The V call is TRBV5-8, the J call TRBJ2-7; D is ambiguous. V was trimmed by 2 bases and J by 0 bases, leaving 9 bases between them. The CDR3 is 14 residues long. From germline, CDR1 is SGHTS and CDR2 YDEGEE. The DNA for the CDR3 is TGTGCCAGCAGCTTCTCCAGGAACTCCTACGAGCAGTACTTC. Protein product: CASSFSRNSYEQYF. The variable domain in full, with the rest retrieved from reference TRBV5-8 and TRBJ2-7, is EAGVTQSPTHLIKTRGQQATLRCSPISGHTSVYWYQQALGLGLQFLLWYDEGEERNRGNFPPRFSGRQFPNYSSELNVNALELEDSALYLCASSFSRNSYEQYFGPGTRLTVT.

This chain links TRBV6-5 with TRBJ1-3; TRBD1 matches at 7 bases. This CDR3 spans 14 amino acids. In germline, CDR1 is MNHEY, CDR2 SVGAGI. The V gene end was trimmed by 4 bases and the J gene end by 3 bases; junction bases not matched to a gene: 3. CDR3 DNA: TGTGCCAGCAGTTCCGGGACAGTTGGAAACACCATATATTTT. Amino acid sequence: CASSSGTVGNTIYF.

As regards this clone: This same CDR3 is encoded by further DNA sequences in the sample. The chain carries TRBV27 and TRBJ2-7; D call uncertain. The CDR3 is made up of 15 amino acids. V was clipped by 2 bases and J by 2 bases, with 13 bases between them. From germline, CDR1 is MNHEY and CDR2 SMNVEV (reference sequence). The CDR3 reads CASSLGPTTAYEQYF. The DNA of the CDR3 is TGTGCCAGCAGTTTAGGCCCCACGACCGCCTACGAGCAGTACTTC.

This chain joins TRBV7-3 and TRBJ2-1, with D hard to call. This CDR3 is built from 13 residues. The V and J ends lost 6 bases and 7 bases respectively, with 13 bases between them. Germline lookup yields CDR1 SGHTA and CDR2 FQGTGA. CDR3 amino acids: CASRLHVGNEQFF. Here the CDR3 DNA reads TGTGCCAGCAGACTACACGTGGGGAATGAGCAGTTCTTC.

The V and J genes are TRBV19 and TRBJ2-3; 9 bases fit TRBD1. The CDR3 length is 15 residues. Germline V CDR1 and CDR2: LNHDA, SQIVND (reference sequence). V gave up 8 bases and J gave up 4 bases; unmatched junction bases: 10. CDR3 nucleotide sequence: TGTGCCAGTCAAGTCGGGACAGGGTCCCCAGATACGCAGTATTTT. The encoded protein is CASQVGTGSPDTQYF.

This chain joins TRBV7-8 and TRBJ1-1, with D unclear. CDR3 length equals 12 residues. Germline CDR1 and CDR2: SGHVS and FQNEAQ. The V end was cut by 5 bases, the J end by 6 bases, with 10 bases between. The CDR3 is CASSLSRAEAFF. In DNA form, the CDR3 reads TGTGCCAGCAGCCTCTCTAGGGCTGAAGCTTTCTTT.

V and J are TRBV7-6 and TRBJ1-5; the D gene is possibly TRBD1 (5 bases). This CDR3 contains 15 residues. Per the germline V gene, CDR1 is SGHVS and CDR2 is FNYEAQ. V was trimmed by 2 bases and J by 6 bases, leaving 14 bases between them. This CDR3 reads CASSLTGTEGQPQHF. In nucleotides, the CDR3 is TGTGCCAGCAGCTTAACAGGAACTGAGGGTCAGCCCCAGCATTTT.

J is TRBJ1-6 and V is TRBV6-5; TRBD1 might be the D (5 bases). CDR1 MNHEY and CDR2 SVGAGI come from the germline V gene. Trimming cost V 6 bases and J 8 bases, with 17 bases left between them. The CDR3 totals 15 residues. In DNA, the CDR3 is TGTGCCAGCAGCCCCGACAGAGGGAGGGATTCACCCCTCCACTTT. Protein: CASSPDRGRDSPLHF.

This chain links TRBV4-3 with TRBJ2-2, with TRBD1 matching over 8 bases. Germline CDR1 reads LGHNA; CDR2 reads YSLEER. The CDR3 is 17 amino acids. J gave up 0 bases and V 1 base, and 4 bases lay outside the gene matches. The CDR3 DNA sequence: TGCGCCAGCAGCCAAGTCGAACAGGGGGCGAACACCGGGGAGCTGTTTTTT. Translating it yields CASSQVEQGANTGELFF.

The genes are TRBV7-9 and TRBJ1-1; D is ambiguous. Per the germline V gene, CDR1 is SEHNR and CDR2 is FQNEAQ (reference sequence). This CDR3 region has 14 residues. V was cut by 5 bases and J by 6 bases, with 16 bases left in between. Written as DNA, the CDR3 is TGTGCCAGCAGCCCTACTTCAATACTCGCTGAAGCTTTCTTT. This translates into CASSPTSILAEAFF.

This clone was detected once. The rearrangement links TRBV28 to TRBJ2-1, with no clear D. The CDR3 has 18 residues. The V and J ends lost 5 bases and 6 bases respectively, with 26 bases between them. Germline CDR1 is MDHEN and CDR2 is SYDVKM. This chain's CDR3 is CASSPILLLDQALNEQFF. Written as DNA, the CDR3 is TGTGCCAGCAGTCCCATCCTGCTGTTAGATCAGGCCCTCAATGAGCAGTTCTTC.

Details on this clone: This specimen includes other DNA sequences encoding the same CDR3. The genes are TRBV5-1 and TRBJ1-1; D gene ambiguous. CDR1 is SGHRS and CDR2 is YFSETQ in the germline V gene. The CDR3 is 13 residues long. V was trimmed by 3 bases and J by 0 bases, leaving 6 bases between them. The CDR3 here is CASSSQMNTEAFF. The CDR3 DNA is TGCGCCAGCAGCTCTCAGATGAACACTGAAGCTTTCTTT.

This chain connects TRBV23-1 to TRBJ1-1; D is unclear. TRBV23-1 is an open reading frame, and its role is uncertain. Trimming pared 0 bases from V and 4 bases from J, leaving 9 bases between. The CDR3 covers 14 residues. The CDR3, as DNA: TGCGCCAGCAGTCAATCACGGCACGGCACTGAAGCTTTCTTT. Translating gives CASSQSRHGTEAFF.

The genes are TRBV9 and TRBJ1-2; tentative D call: TRBD1 (5 bases). Germline lookup yields CDR1 SGDLS and CDR2 YYNGEE. The CDR3 runs to 14 residues. The V end was cut by 3 bases, the J end by 4 bases, with 13 bases between. CDR3 loop: CASSEEGMSYGYTF. The CDR3, as DNA: TGTGCCAGCAGCGAAGAGGGGATGTCCTATGGCTACACCTTC.

The chain links TRBV5-1 to TRBJ2-2, with D possibly matching TRBD1 (6 bases). Germline V gene lookup returns CDR1 SGHRS and CDR2 YFSETQ. With 0 bases removed from V and 8 bases from J, the gap between germline ends came to 14 bases. This CDR3 has 15 residues. The CDR3 DNA sequence: TGCGCCAGCAGCTTGGACGGCAGGGGCAGAGGGGAGCTGTTTTTT. It specifies CASSLDGRGRGELFF. Full variable domain (outside the CDR3, taken from reference TRBV5-1 and TRBJ2-2): KAGVTQTPRYLIKTRGQQVTLSCSPISGHRSVSWYQQTPGQGLQFLFEYFSETQRNKGNFPGRFSGRQFSNSRSEMNVSTLELGDSALYLCASSLDGRGRGELFFGEGSRLTVL.

The rearrangement uses TRBV12-3 or TRBV12-4 and TRBJ2-7, with D possibly matching TRBD2 (6 bases). The CDR3 runs 13 residues. Trimming removed 3 bases at V and 2 bases at J, with 8 bases between. CDR3 sequence: CASSFGTPYEQYF. As DNA, the CDR3 is TGTGCCAGCAGTTTTGGGACTCCCTACGAGCAGTACTTC.

The chain carries TRBV19 and TRBJ1-5; D might be TRBD1 (5 bases). The CDR3 covers 14 residues. Trimming took off 5 bases at V and 3 bases at J, with 11 bases between the two ends. Germline loops: CDR1 LNHDA, CDR2 SQIVND (reference sequence). This chain's CDR3 is CASSLRQINQPQHF. CDR3 DNA sequence: TGTGCCAGTAGTCTAAGACAGATCAATCAGCCCCAGCATTTT.

V gene TRBV7-2 combines with J gene TRBJ2-7; D assignment may be TRBD1 or TRBD2 (5 bases each). Trimming pared 1 base from V and 4 bases from J, leaving 14 bases between. CDR3 length: 15 amino acids. Germline lookup yields CDR1 SGHTA and CDR2 FQGNSA. CDR3 nucleotide sequence: TGTGCCAGCAGCTTAGTTGTACGAGGGGTTTACGAGCAGTACTTC. Translated: CASSLVVRGVYEQYF.

Here the CDR3 reads CASSIDRTGNYGYTF. CDR3 nucleotide sequence: TGTGCCAGTAGTATAGATCGGACAGGGAACTATGGCTACACCTTC. This chain links TRBV19 with TRBJ1-2; 8 positions match TRBD1. Germline assignment: CDR1 LNHDA and CDR2 SQIVND (reference sequence). V gave up 0 bases and J gave up 2 bases; unmatched junction bases: 2. The CDR3 runs 15 residues.

With regard to this clone: The junction departs from germline at one end; a sequencing error may be responsible. This sequence joins TRBV2 and TRBJ2-5; weak D call: TRBD1 (6 bases). CDR3 length equals 13 residues. Germline CDR1 reads SNHLY; CDR2 reads FYNNEI. The CDR3 DNA follows: TGTGCCAGCAGTTTACGGGACACCCAAACCCGGTACTTC. Translation: CASSLRDTQTRYF.

The V call is TRBV18, the J call TRBJ2-3, with D uncertain. CDR3 length: 14 residues. V was clipped by 3 bases and J by 1 base, with 8 bases between them. Germline-derived CDR1 and CDR2 are KGHSH and LQKENI. The CDR3 region has the DNA TGTGCCAGCTCACCCATGAGCCGCACAGATACGCAGTATTTT. Its translation is CASSPMSRTDTQYF. The complete variable domain, with remaining parts taken from reference TRBV18 and TRBJ2-3, reads NAGVMQNPRHLVRRRGQEARLRCSPMKGHSHVYWYRQLPEEGLKFMVYLQKENIIDESGMPKERFSAEFPKEGPSILRIQQVVRGDSAAYFCASSPMSRTDTQYFGPGTRLTVL.

The V and J genes are TRBV5-1 and TRBJ1-2; no clear D gene. V lost 0 bases, J lost 4 bases, and 7 bases lay in between. This CDR3 spans 13 amino acids. Per the germline V gene, CDR1 is SGHRS and CDR2 is YFSETQ. The CDR3 DNA is TGCGCCAGCAGCTTGGGGTTGGCCTATGGCTACACCTTC. It encodes CASSLGLAYGYTF. Based on the CDR3 plus reference TRBV5-1 and TRBJ1-2, the full variable domain is KAGVTQTPRYLIKTRGQQVTLSCSPISGHRSVSWYQQTPGQGLQFLFEYFSETQRNKGNFPGRFSGRQFSNSRSEMNVSTLELGDSALYLCASSLGLAYGYTFGSGTRLTVV.